Below, one T cell receptor beta chain is given with its context. Antigen specificity is unknown. Unmatched junction bases numbered 7, after V lost 0 bases and J lost 3 bases. This CDR3 has 17 amino acids. Per the germline V gene, CDR1 is SGHRS and CDR2 is YFSETQ. This sample is drawn from a study of cytomegalovirus exposure and HLA in healthy donors. Notes on the study in general: Highest at DRB1 and lowest at HLA-C, TCR association rates differed among HLA loci in a later analysis. With later analysis, a missense DCLRE1C variant became linked to TCR beta V- and J-gene trimming.

The PCR employed 60 Vbeta primers together with 13 Jbeta primers. Per the original methods: The count from a later analysis was 70 million to 85 million unique TCR beta chains, some 12 million of them shared. The table came from immunoSEQ multiplex PCR; TCRdb's copy has only in-frame clones and leaves some out. V and J calls and clone size are as listed in that table; D and trimming were resolved from the DNA. The table includes approximately 150,000 clones, almost 85% detected once. This sequence joins TRBV5-1 and TRBJ2-1; 9 bases map to TRBD1. This sequence originates from a man aged 18 to 29 in good health and CMV-seropositive. The sequenced sample was PBMCs. The CDR3 region is CASSLAIWTGDYNEQFF. CDR3 in DNA: TGCGCCAGCAGCTTGGCCATCTGGACAGGGGACTACAATGAGCAGTTCTTC. Full variable domain (outside the CDR3, taken from reference TRBV5-1 and TRBJ2-1): KAGVTQTPRYLIKTRGQQVTLSCSPISGHRSVSWYQQTPGQGLQFLFEYFSETQRNKGNFPGRFSGRQFSNSRSEMNVSTLELGDSALYLCASSLAIWTGDYNEQFFGPGTRLTVL.